This is a list of T cell receptor beta chains from one sample in a study of T cells in localized non-small cell lung cancer. Here immunoSEQ multiplex PCR was the method, and the copy in TCRdb shows in-frame clones only, minus some. The table lists around 96,000 clones, roughly 93% of them singletons. The input for sequencing was PBMCs, taken before any cancer treatment. The receptors here all came from a woman aged 35-75 years with stage II squamous cell lung carcinoma. Each CDR3 is given with its conserved first and last residue. Each record gives: clone size, J gene, D gene, V gene, CDR3 protein, CDR3 DNA. The D gene is left open where the match is weak. The size of a clone is reported for some rows only, either as once, few or many, or as a class for expanded clones.

once	TRBJ2-3	-	TRBV7-9	CASSLLTVDGDTQYF	TGTGCCAGCAGCTTACTGACCGTAGACGGGGATACGCAGTATTTT
-	TRBJ1-1	-	TRBV5-4	CASSLEGQRTNTEAFF	TGTGCCAGCAGCTTGGAGGGCCAGAGGACGAACACTGAAGCTTTCTTT
-	TRBJ1-2	-	TRBV6-5	CASSSGTTYGYTF	TGTGCCAGCAGCTCCGGGACAACCTATGGCTACACCTTC
-	TRBJ1-3	-	TRBV19	CASTITGPGNTIYF	TGTGCCAGTACCATCACAGGGCCCGGAAACACCATATATTTT
-	TRBJ1-1	-	TRBV5-4	CASSSPSTEAFF	TGTGCCAGCAGCTCTCCCAGCACTGAAGCTTTCTTT
-	TRBJ2-1	-	TRBV14	CASTPIGPYNEQFF	TGTGCCAGCACCCCAATAGGCCCGTACAATGAGCAGTTCTTC
once	TRBJ1-5	-	TRBV6-1	CASSEGEAGNQPQHF	TGTGCCAGCAGTGAAGGAGAGGCAGGCAATCAGCCCCAGCATTTT
-	TRBJ2-1	TRBD2	TRBV7-8	CASSLPGTSGRGNEQFF	TGTGCCAGCAGCTTACCCGGGACTAGCGGGAGGGGCAATGAGCAGTTCTTC
-	TRBJ2-6	-	TRBV30	CAWTKFSGANVLTF	TGTGCCTGGACCAAGTTCTCTGGGGCCAACGTCCTGACTTTC
-	TRBJ1-1	-	TRBV28	CASSPHRTMNTEAFF	TGTGCCAGCAGTCCACACCGGACAATGAACACTGAAGCTTTCTTT
-	TRBJ2-6	-	TRBV6-5	CAIGEQRGANVLTF	TGTGCCATTGGAGAACAGAGGGGGGCCAACGTCCTGACTTTC
once	TRBJ2-1	TRBD2	TRBV30	CAWSRGGTSGTEQFF	TGTGCCTGGAGTCGGGGGGGGACTAGCGGGACTGAGCAGTTCTTC
-	TRBJ2-7	TRBD2	TRBV4-1	CASSQDRLADRYEQYF	TGCGCCAGCAGCCAAGATCGTCTAGCGGATAGATACGAGCAGTACTTC
once	TRBJ2-7	-	TRBV28	CASSWDSLGEQYF	TGTGCCAGCAGTTGGGACTCTTTGGGGGAGCAGTACTTC
few	TRBJ1-2	-	TRBV10-3	CAISDGGNLPDGYTF	TGTGCCATCAGTGATGGGGGAAACCTCCCGGATGGCTACACCTTC
-	TRBJ1-5	-	TRBV6-1	CASRPPGTANQPQHF	TGTGCCAGCAGACCCCCCGGGACCGCCAATCAGCCCCAGCATTTT
-	TRBJ2-5	TRBD1	TRBV14	CASSQSTGRLETQYF	TGTGCCAGCAGCCAGTCGACAGGGCGCCTGGAGACCCAGTACTTC
-	TRBJ2-2	-	TRBV10-1	CASREGFAGELFF	TGCGCCAGCAGGGAGGGTTTCGCCGGGGAGCTGTTTTTT
-	TRBJ2-1	TRBD2	TRBV19	CASSIDGGFSYNEQFF	TGTGCCAGTAGTATTGACGGGGGGTTCTCCTACAATGAGCAGTTCTTC
-	TRBJ1-5	-	TRBV7-9	CASSLEAGAGQPQHF	TGTGCCAGCAGCTTAGAGGCAGGGGCGGGCCAGCCCCAGCATTTT
-	TRBJ2-7	-	TRBV5-1	CASSVRGTYEQYF	TGCGCCAGCAGTGTCAGGGGCACCTACGAGCAGTACTTC
-	TRBJ1-1	TRBD1	TRBV7-6	CASSLVVGQGSTEAFF	TGTGCCAGCAGCTTAGTCGTCGGACAGGGGAGTACTGAAGCTTTCTTT
once	TRBJ2-1	-	TRBV10-2	CASSDRGRNTNSYNEQFF	TGCGCCAGCAGTGATCGGGGTAGGAATACGAACTCCTACAATGAGCAGTTCTTC
many	TRBJ2-4	TRBD2	TRBV5-4	CASSTGLAGAGAKNIQYF	TGTGCCAGCAGCACCGGACTAGCGGGGGCTGGGGCCAAAAACATTCAGTACTTC
-	TRBJ2-1	TRBD2	TRBV5-4	CASNSRGSSYNEQFF	TGTGCCAGCAACTCGCGGGGGAGCTCCTACAATGAGCAGTTCTTC
-	TRBJ1-5	-	TRBV6-5	CASSYTRDGNQPQHF	TGTGCCAGCAGTTACACCCGGGACGGCAATCAGCCCCAGCATTTT
-	TRBJ1-5	TRBD1	TRBV28	CASSPGGFLQPQHF	TGTGCCAGCAGCCCAGGGGGGTTTCTACAGCCCCAGCATTTT
-	TRBJ2-7	-	TRBV10-3	CAISRLSDGYEQYF	TGTGCCATCAGTCGACTTTCGGACGGCTACGAGCAGTACTTC
-	TRBJ1-4	-	TRBV29-1	CSVRWGQSNEKLFF	TGCAGCGTCCGCTGGGGTCAGTCTAATGAAAAACTGTTTTTT
-	TRBJ2-6	-	TRBV19	CASSYQGGSGANVLTF	TGTGCCAGTAGTTACCAGGGGGGCTCTGGGGCCAACGTCCTGACTTTC
once	TRBJ2-5	-	TRBV5-6	CASSFPYQETQYF	TGTGCCAGCAGCTTTCCGTACCAAGAGACCCAGTACTTC
-	TRBJ1-2	-	TRBV6-5	CASSGEDYGYTF	TGTGCCAGCAGTGGGGAAGACTATGGCTACACCTTC
-	TRBJ1-2	-	TRBV10-2	CASTKDGYGYTF	TGCGCCAGCACCAAGGACGGCTATGGCTACACCTTC
-	TRBJ2-3	-	TRBV7-9	CASTQQAGTDTQYF	TGTGCCAGCACCCAACAGGCGGGCACAGATACGCAGTATTTT
-	TRBJ1-1	-	TRBV27	CASSLSSAGMNTEAFF	TGTGCCAGCAGTTTATCGTCCGCGGGCATGAACACTGAAGCTTTCTTT
-	TRBJ2-7	TRBD1	TRBV5-1	CASSSTGTGKAYEQYF	TGCGCCAGCAGCTCCACCGGGACAGGGAAAGCCTACGAGCAGTACTTC
once	TRBJ2-7	TRBD1	TRBV18	CASSPRTGERSEQYF	TGTGCCAGCTCACCCCGGACAGGGGAACGATCCGAGCAGTACTTC
-	TRBJ2-1	TRBD2	TRBV19	CASSVLGLAGNEQFF	TGTGCCAGTAGTGTCCTCGGACTAGCGGGGAACGAGCAGTTCTTC
-	TRBJ2-3	TRBD2	TRBV5-1	CARPREWVDTQYF	TGCGCCAGGCCGCGGGAGTGGGTAGATACGCAGTATTTT
-	TRBJ2-7	-	TRBV7-8	CASSLRGQGEQYF	TGTGCCAGCAGCCTGAGGGGTCAGGGCGAGCAGTACTTC